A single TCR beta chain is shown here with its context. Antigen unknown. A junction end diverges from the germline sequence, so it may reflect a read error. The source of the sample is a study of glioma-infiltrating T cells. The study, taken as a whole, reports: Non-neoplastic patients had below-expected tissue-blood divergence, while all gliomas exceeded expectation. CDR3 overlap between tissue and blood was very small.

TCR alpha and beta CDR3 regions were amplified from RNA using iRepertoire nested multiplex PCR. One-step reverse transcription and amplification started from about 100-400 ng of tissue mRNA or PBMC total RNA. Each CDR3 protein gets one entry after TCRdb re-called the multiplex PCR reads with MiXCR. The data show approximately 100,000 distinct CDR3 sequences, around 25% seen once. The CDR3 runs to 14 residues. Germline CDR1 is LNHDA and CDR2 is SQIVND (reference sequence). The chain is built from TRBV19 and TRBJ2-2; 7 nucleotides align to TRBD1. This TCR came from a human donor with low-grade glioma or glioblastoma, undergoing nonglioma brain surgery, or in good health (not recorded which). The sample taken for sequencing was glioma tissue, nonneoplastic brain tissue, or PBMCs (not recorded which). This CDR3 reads CAISTGWRTGELSF. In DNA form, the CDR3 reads TGTGCCATTTCGACAGGGTGGCGCACCGGGGAGCTGTCTTTT.